Presented here are 6 T cell receptor beta chains from one specimen sequenced in a study of CD8 T cells in Susac syndrome. Reverse transcription of about 0.45 to 1 ug RNA was performed with random hexamers. Each CDR3 protein is one row after TCRdb ran MiXCR on the immunoSEQ multiplex PCR reads. The sample holds about 140,000 distinct CDR3 sequences, nearly 95% seen once. Sequencing was done on a sample of CD8+ T cells from PBMCs. The receptor set was obtained from a human donor in good health.

This sequence joins TRBV6-5 and TRBJ1-2, with 7 positions matching TRBD1. With V trimmed by 5 bases and J by 10 bases, 7 bases remained unmatched. The CDR3 consists of 12 residues. CDR1 and CDR2 (germline): MNHEY, SVGAGI. The CDR3 nucleotides read TGTGCCAGCAGTACCCCGGGACAGCACTACACCTTC. Amino acid sequence: CASSTPGQHYTF.

The chain joins TRBV27 to TRBJ1-4, with D hard to call. Deletions cut 5 bases from V and 5 bases from J, with 9 bases between. CDR3 length equals 13 residues. CDR1 MNHEY and CDR2 SMNVEV come from the germline V gene (reference sequence). CDR3 region: CASSPDGNEKLFF. The CDR3 nucleotides read TGTGCCAGCAGTCCTGATGGAAATGAAAAACTGTTTTTT.

This clonotype appeared a few times. V and J are TRBV5-6 and TRBJ2-3; D is perhaps TRBD2 (5 bases). The germline V gene encodes CDR1 SGHDT and CDR2 YYEEEE. Trimming stripped 4 bases from V and 4 bases from J, with 10 bases between. The CDR3 runs to 13 residues. The CDR3 DNA is TGTGCCAGCAGCGGGTTACTAGCAGATACGCAGTATTTT. Protein sequence: CASSGLLADTQYF.

The sample holds one count of this clonotype. The chain has TRBV27 and TRBJ2-7; D might be TRBD2 (5 bases). The CDR3 is made up of 15 amino acids. Germline lookup yields CDR1 MNHEY and CDR2 SMNVEV (reference sequence). Trimming took off 1 base at V and 3 bases at J, with 13 bases between the two ends. The CDR3 nucleotides read TGTGCCAGCAGTTTATACCCCCCTACTAGCTACGAGCAGTACTTC. It codes for CASSLYPPTSYEQYF.

This chain joins TRBV28 and TRBJ1-1; no clear D gene. Trimming removed 5 bases from V and 7 bases from J, with 8 bases in between. Germline V gives CDR1 MDHEN, CDR2 SYDVKM. There are 11 residues in the CDR3. Here the CDR3 reads CASSPQREAFF. CDR3 nucleotide sequence: TGTGCCAGCAGTCCCCAGCGTGAAGCTTTCTTT.

The CDR3 DNA reads TGCAGCGTTGTAGGTGGGGGGTACGAGCAGTACTTC. It codes for CSVVGGGYEQYF. The gene calls are TRBV29-1 and TRBJ2-7; tentative D call: TRBD2 (6 bases). The CDR3 totals 12 residues. V was pared by 4 bases and J by 4 bases, with 11 bases between. Germline CDR1 and CDR2: SQVTM and ANQGSEA.